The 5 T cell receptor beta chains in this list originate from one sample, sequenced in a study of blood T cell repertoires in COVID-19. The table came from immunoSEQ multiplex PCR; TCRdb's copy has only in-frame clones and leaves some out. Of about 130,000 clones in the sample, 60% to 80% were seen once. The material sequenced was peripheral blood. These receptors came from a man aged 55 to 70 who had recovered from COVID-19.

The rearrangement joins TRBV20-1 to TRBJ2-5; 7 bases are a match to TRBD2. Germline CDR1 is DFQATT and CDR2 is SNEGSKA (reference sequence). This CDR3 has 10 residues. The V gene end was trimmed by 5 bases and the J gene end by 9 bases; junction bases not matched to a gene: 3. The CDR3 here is CSASGGSQYF. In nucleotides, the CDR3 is TGCAGTGCTTCCGGGGGGTCCCAGTACTTC.

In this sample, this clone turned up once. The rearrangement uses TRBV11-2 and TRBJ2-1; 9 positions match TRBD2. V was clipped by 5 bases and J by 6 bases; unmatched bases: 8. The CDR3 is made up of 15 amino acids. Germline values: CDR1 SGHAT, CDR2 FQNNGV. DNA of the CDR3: TGTGCCAGCAGCACGCTAGCGGGGCCCCTCAATGAGCAGTTCTTC. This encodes CASSTLAGPLNEQFF. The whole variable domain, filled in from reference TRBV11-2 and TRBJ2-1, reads EAGVAQSPRYKIIEKRQSVAFWCNPISGHATLYWYQQILGQGPKLLIQFQNNGVVDDSQLPKDRFSAERLKGVDSTLKIQPAKLEDSAVYLCASSTLAGPLNEQFFGPGTRLTVL.

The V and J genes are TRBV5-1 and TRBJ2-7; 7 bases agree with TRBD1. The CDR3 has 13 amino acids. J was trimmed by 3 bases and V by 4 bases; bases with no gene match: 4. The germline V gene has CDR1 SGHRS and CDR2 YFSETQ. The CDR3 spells CASSGGQDYEQYF. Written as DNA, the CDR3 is TGCGCCAGCAGCGGTGGACAGGACTACGAGCAGTACTTC.

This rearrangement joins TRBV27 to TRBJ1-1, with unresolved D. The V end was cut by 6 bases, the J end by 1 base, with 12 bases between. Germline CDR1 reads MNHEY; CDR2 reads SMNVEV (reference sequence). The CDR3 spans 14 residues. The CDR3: CASRGRTGNTEAFF. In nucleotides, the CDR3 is TGTGCCAGCAGGGGGAGGACGGGGAACACTGAAGCTTTCTTT.

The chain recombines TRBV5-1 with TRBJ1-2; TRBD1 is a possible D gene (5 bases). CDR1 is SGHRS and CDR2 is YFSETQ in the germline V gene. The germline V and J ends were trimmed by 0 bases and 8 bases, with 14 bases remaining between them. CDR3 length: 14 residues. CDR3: CASSLESGFEGYTF. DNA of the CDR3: TGCGCCAGCAGCTTGGAATCAGGGTTTGAGGGCTACACCTTC.